These T cell receptor beta chains were read from a single sample in a study of shared T cell receptors in the human thymus. TCRdb's copy holds only in-frame clones and misses some; the assay was immunoSEQ multiplex PCR. The sample lists 600,000 to 900,000 clones, 70% to 90% occurring once. These data also formed part of another study, on human thymus T cells.

Material: thymocytes. The receptor set was obtained from a girl younger than two with a congenital heart defect. The CDR3 runs from the conserved cysteine through the conserved F or W. A D gene is named only where the DNA matches it firmly. Some rows mark clone size as missing; the rest say once, few, many or name a class of expanded clone.

abundance	v_gene	d_gene	j_gene	CDR3nt	CDR3aa
-	TRBV4-3	-	TRBJ1-4	TGCGCCAGCAGCCAAAAACAGGGAAGCCCTAATGAAAAACTGTTTTTT	CASSQKQGSPNEKLFF
-	TRBV12-5	-	TRBJ2-1	TGTGCTAGTGGTTTGGTACAGGACAGCCTCAATGAGCAGTTCTTC	CASGLVQDSLNEQFF
-	TRBV27	-	TRBJ2-7	TGCGTCAGCTCCTACGAGCAGTACTTC	CVSSYEQYF
-	TRBV20-1	-	TRBJ1-1	TGCAGTGCTGGACAGAACACTGAAGCTTTCTTT	CSAGQNTEAFF
-	TRBV5-6	-	TRBJ1-1	TGTGCCAGCAGCTTGCCAGGGGCGGAGTGGTTGGGCACTGAAGCTTTCTTT	CASSLPGAEWLGTEAFF
-	TRBV15	TRBD2	TRBJ2-5	TGTGCCACCAGCAGAGACCCCGGACTAGCGGGGGGAGAGACCCAGTACTTC	CATSRDPGLAGGETQYF
-	TRBV5-1	TRBD1	TRBJ1-2	TGCGCCAGCAGGCCAACAGACAGGGGGTATGGCTACACCTTC	CASRPTDRGYGYTF
-	TRBV7-2	TRBD1	TRBJ1-2	TGTGCCAGCAGCCCCCCGGGACAGACGTTAGGCGGCTACACCTTC	CASSPPGQTLGGYTF
-	TRBV6-1	-	TRBJ1-3	TGTGCCAGCAGTATCAGGGCAAACTCTGGAAACACCATATATTTT	CASSIRANSGNTIYF
-	TRBV2	-	TRBJ2-5	TGTGCCAGCAGCCTAATAGCCCTGCCGGGGCGGGGAGAGACCCAGTACTTC	CASSLIALPGRGETQYF
-	TRBV5-8	-	TRBJ2-2	TGTGCCAGCAGCTTACTAGGGGCGGCAGGGGGGCCCGGGGAGCTGTTTTTT	CASSLLGAAGGPGELFF
few	TRBV7-9	-	TRBJ1-2	TGTGCCAGCAGGACGTTTAACAAACAGGGTGACTATGGCTACACCTTC	CASRTFNKQGDYGYTF
-	TRBV15	TRBD1	TRBJ1-4	TGTGCCACCAGCAGTCCACAGGGGAGCAATGAAAAACTGTTTTTT	CATSSPQGSNEKLFF
-	TRBV7-9	TRBD1	TRBJ1-1	TGTGCCAGCAGCCCTGGTCAGGGACAGGGGAATATGGACACTGAAGCTTTCTTT	CASSPGQGQGNMDTEAFF
-	TRBV30	TRBD1	TRBJ1-4	TGTGCCTGGAGTGTATTCGTCGAAGACAGGGGGCAAGAGGTAACTAATGAAAAACTGTTTTTT	CAWSVFVEDRGQEVTNEKLFF
-	TRBV9	-	TRBJ1-1	TGTGCCAGCAGCGTAGAGGTATCGGGCACTGAAGCTTTCTTT	CASSVEVSGTEAFF
-	TRBV6-4	TRBD2	TRBJ2-1	TGTGCCAGCAGTATAAAGGACTTCGGGGGGAAGAGCTACAATGAGCAGTTCTTC	CASSIKDFGGKSYNEQFF
-	TRBV4-3	-	TRBJ1-1	TGCGCCAGCAGCCAAAAATATCGACAAGTGAACACTGAAGCTTTCTTT	CASSQKYRQVNTEAFF
-	TRBV5-8	TRBD2	TRBJ2-1	TGTGCCAGCAGCTTCGGGACTAGCGGGGACAATGAGCAGTTCTTC	CASSFGTSGDNEQFF
-	TRBV7-2	TRBD1	TRBJ1-6	TGTGCCAGCAGCTTAAAGGACAGGGGAGGTAGAACACCCCTCCACTTT	CASSLKDRGGRTPLHF
-	TRBV4-3	-	TRBJ2-7	TGCGCCAGCAGCCCGAACGCCGCTAACGGCGAGCAGTACTTC	CASSPNAANGEQYF
-	TRBV6-1	-	TRBJ2-7	TGTGCCAGCAGTGCTACCGGGACACCCTACGAGCAGTACTTC	CASSATGTPYEQYF
-	TRBV15	-	TRBJ2-5	TGTGCCACCAGCAAAGGGGCCCTAGAGACCCAGTACTTC	CATSKGALETQYF
-	TRBV6-6	-	TRBJ2-3	TGTGCCTGCCACTCAAGGACAGAAGAGGCAGATACGCAGTATTTT	CACHSRTEEADTQYF